The 14 T cell receptor beta chains below all came from one sample that was sequenced in a study of OX40 agonist ivuxolimab in advanced cancers. TCRdb's copy holds only in-frame clones and misses some; the assay was immunoSEQ multiplex PCR. The sample has about 45,000 clones; about nine tenths are singletons. The sequences come from CD4+ or CD8+ T cells sorted from blood, collected in a trial of the OX40 agonist ivuxolimab. The receptor source for this set is an adult with an advanced solid tumor such as melanoma, head and neck, liver or kidney cancer.

The chain carries TRBV7-9 and TRBJ2-7; tentatively, D is TRBD2 (7 bases). The CDR3 loop spans 14 amino acids. Per the germline V gene, CDR1 is SEHNR and CDR2 is FQNEAQ (reference sequence). Trimming removed 3 bases from V and 2 bases from J, with 11 bases in between. The CDR3 is CASSFGGQAYEQYF. The CDR3 DNA sequence: TGTGCCAGCAGCTTCGGGGGGCAAGCCTACGAGCAGTACTTC. Complete variable domain (other parts from reference TRBV7-9 and TRBJ2-7): DTGVSQNPRHKITKRGQNVTFRCDPISEHNRLYWYRQTLGQGPEFLTYFQNEAQLEKSRLLSDRFSAERPKGSFSTLEIQRTEQGDSAMYLCASSFGGQAYEQYFGPGTRLTVT.

V is TRBV7-9 and J is TRBJ2-5; D is unresolved. The V and J ends lost 3 bases and 2 bases respectively, with 7 bases between them. CDR1 and CDR2 from the germline V gene are SEHNR and FQNEAQ (reference sequence). This CDR3 comprises 13 residues. In DNA, the CDR3 is TGTGCCAGCAGCTTCCGGCAGCAAGAGACCCAGTACTTC. Its translation: CASSFRQQETQYF.

The rearrangement links TRBV6-1 to TRBJ2-1; possibly TRBD1 for D (6 bases). The CDR3 loop spans 17 amino acids. Trimming cost V 2 bases and J 4 bases, with 18 bases left between them. Germline CDR1 is MNHNS and CDR2 is SASEGT. CDR3 DNA sequence: TGTGCCAGCAGTGAAAGCGTTATACAGGGTATTTACAATGAGCAGTTCTTC. Amino acid sequence: CASSESVIQGIYNEQFF.

The genes are TRBV7-3 and TRBJ2-1; no reliable D call. V gave up 0 bases and J gave up 5 bases, with 8 bases separating them. This CDR3 comprises 14 residues. Germline V CDR1 and CDR2: SGHTA, FQGTGA. The CDR3 loop reads CASSLTSSDNEQFF. CDR3 coding DNA: TGTGCCAGCAGCTTAACGTCCTCTGACAATGAGCAGTTCTTC.

V gene TRBV7-9 combines with J gene TRBJ1-4, with TRBD1 matching 7 bases. Losses at the gene ends were 5 bases for V and 8 bases for J; bases not matched to a gene: 11. Germline lookup yields CDR1 SEHNR and CDR2 FQNEAQ (reference sequence). There are 15 residues in the CDR3. CDR3 DNA: TGTGCCAGCAGCCAAAAGACAGGGTTGAGGGAAAAACTGTTTTTT. Translation: CASSQKTGLREKLFF.

This clone was seen only a few times. The chain couples TRBV11-3 to TRBJ2-7, with D unresolved. This CDR3 spans 11 amino acids. CDR1 is SGHNT, CDR2 YENEEA, per germline. V lost 5 bases, J lost 3 bases, and 5 bases lay in between. CDR3 bases: TGTGCCAGCAGCGATGGCTACGAGCAGTACTTC. It encodes CASSDGYEQYF.

V gene TRBV28 combines with J gene TRBJ2-7; TRBD2 agrees at 11 bases. The length of the CDR3 is 13 residues. Trimming cost V 8 bases and J 4 bases; bases outside gene matches: 4. The germline V gene encodes CDR1 MDHEN and CDR2 SYDVKM. In DNA form, the CDR3 reads TGTGCCAGCGAAGGGACTAGCGGTTACGAGCAGTACTTC. Protein sequence: CASEGTSGYEQYF.

The V gene is TRBV7-9, the J gene TRBJ2-3; tentative D call: TRBD1 (5 bases). This CDR3 is built from 14 residues. V lost 2 bases and J 0 bases, leaving 6 bases between the germline ends. The germline V gene encodes CDR1 SEHNR and CDR2 FQNEAQ (reference sequence). The CDR3 bases are TGTGCCAGCAGCTTACCAGGGAGCACAGATACGCAGTATTTT. Amino acid sequence: CASSLPGSTDTQYF.

The chain carries TRBV13 and TRBJ2-1; D remains unclear. This CDR3 contains 16 residues. CDR1 is PRHDT and CDR2 is FYEKMQ in the germline V gene (reference sequence). V gave up 0 bases and J gave up 0 bases, with 9 bases separating them. CDR3 residues: CASSLGSPSSYNEQFF. The CDR3, as DNA: TGTGCCAGCAGCTTAGGATCCCCGAGCTCCTACAATGAGCAGTTCTTC. The complete variable domain, with remaining parts taken from reference TRBV13 and TRBJ2-1, reads AAGVIQSPRHLIKEKRETATLKCYPIPRHDTVYWYQQGPGQDPQFLISFYEKMQSDKGSIPDRFSAQQFSDYHSELNMSSLELGDSALYFCASSLGSPSSYNEQFFGPGTRLTVL.

The J gene is TRBJ1-1, the V gene TRBV11-3; 8 bases align to TRBD1. The germline V gene encodes CDR1 SGHNT and CDR2 YENEEA. The CDR3 has 13 amino acids. J lost 4 bases, V lost 5 bases, and 3 bases had no gene match. CDR3 loop: CASSLGTGTEAFF. CDR3 DNA: TGTGCCAGCAGCCTGGGGACAGGCACTGAAGCTTTCTTT.

V is TRBV30 and J is TRBJ1-5; D unresolved. V was pared by 3 bases and J by 5 bases, with 11 bases between. The CDR3 is 13 residues long. CDR1 GTSNPN and CDR2 SVGIG come from the germline V gene (reference sequence). The DNA for the CDR3 is TGTGCCTGGAGCGGGGTCGGGGATCAGCCCCAGCATTTT. Its protein is CAWSGVGDQPQHF.

The rearrangement joins TRBV7-8 to TRBJ2-1; 12 nucleotides align to TRBD2. Germline trimming cut 5 bases from V and 5 bases from J; bases unmatched to any gene: 4. This CDR3 is built from 15 residues. Germline V CDR1 and CDR2: SGHVS, FQNEAQ. In DNA, the CDR3 is TGTGCCAGCAGCAGGACTAGCGGGGATCACAATGAGCAGTTCTTC. It is translated as CASSRTSGDHNEQFF.

This clone came up once. The gene calls are TRBV6-6 and TRBJ2-7, with D perhaps TRBD1 or TRBD2 (6 bases each). CDR3 length equals 15 residues. Germline V gene sequence: CDR1 MNHNY, CDR2 SVGAGI (reference sequence). Trimming took off 5 bases at V and 5 bases at J, with 19 bases between the two ends. The CDR3 DNA reads TGTGCCAGCAGTAAACCTAGAGGGGGGATACACGAGCAGTACTTC. This gives the protein CASSKPRGGIHEQYF.

The rearrangement uses TRBV7-8 and TRBJ2-3; maybe TRBD2 (5 bases). Germline values: CDR1 SGHVS, CDR2 FQNEAQ. The length of the CDR3 is 13 residues. V was clipped by 3 bases and J by 4 bases, with 8 bases between them. DNA for the CDR3: TGTGCCAGCAGCTTGTCCGGGGCAGATACGCAGTATTTT. Residues: CASSLSGADTQYF. Looking up the rest from reference TRBV7-8 and TRBJ2-3 gives the full variable domain: GAGVSQSPRYKVAKRGQDVALRCDPISGHVSLFWYQQALGQGPEFLTYFQNEAQLDKSGLPSDRFFAERPEGSVSTLKIQRTQQEDSAVYLCASSLSGADTQYFGPGTRLTVL.